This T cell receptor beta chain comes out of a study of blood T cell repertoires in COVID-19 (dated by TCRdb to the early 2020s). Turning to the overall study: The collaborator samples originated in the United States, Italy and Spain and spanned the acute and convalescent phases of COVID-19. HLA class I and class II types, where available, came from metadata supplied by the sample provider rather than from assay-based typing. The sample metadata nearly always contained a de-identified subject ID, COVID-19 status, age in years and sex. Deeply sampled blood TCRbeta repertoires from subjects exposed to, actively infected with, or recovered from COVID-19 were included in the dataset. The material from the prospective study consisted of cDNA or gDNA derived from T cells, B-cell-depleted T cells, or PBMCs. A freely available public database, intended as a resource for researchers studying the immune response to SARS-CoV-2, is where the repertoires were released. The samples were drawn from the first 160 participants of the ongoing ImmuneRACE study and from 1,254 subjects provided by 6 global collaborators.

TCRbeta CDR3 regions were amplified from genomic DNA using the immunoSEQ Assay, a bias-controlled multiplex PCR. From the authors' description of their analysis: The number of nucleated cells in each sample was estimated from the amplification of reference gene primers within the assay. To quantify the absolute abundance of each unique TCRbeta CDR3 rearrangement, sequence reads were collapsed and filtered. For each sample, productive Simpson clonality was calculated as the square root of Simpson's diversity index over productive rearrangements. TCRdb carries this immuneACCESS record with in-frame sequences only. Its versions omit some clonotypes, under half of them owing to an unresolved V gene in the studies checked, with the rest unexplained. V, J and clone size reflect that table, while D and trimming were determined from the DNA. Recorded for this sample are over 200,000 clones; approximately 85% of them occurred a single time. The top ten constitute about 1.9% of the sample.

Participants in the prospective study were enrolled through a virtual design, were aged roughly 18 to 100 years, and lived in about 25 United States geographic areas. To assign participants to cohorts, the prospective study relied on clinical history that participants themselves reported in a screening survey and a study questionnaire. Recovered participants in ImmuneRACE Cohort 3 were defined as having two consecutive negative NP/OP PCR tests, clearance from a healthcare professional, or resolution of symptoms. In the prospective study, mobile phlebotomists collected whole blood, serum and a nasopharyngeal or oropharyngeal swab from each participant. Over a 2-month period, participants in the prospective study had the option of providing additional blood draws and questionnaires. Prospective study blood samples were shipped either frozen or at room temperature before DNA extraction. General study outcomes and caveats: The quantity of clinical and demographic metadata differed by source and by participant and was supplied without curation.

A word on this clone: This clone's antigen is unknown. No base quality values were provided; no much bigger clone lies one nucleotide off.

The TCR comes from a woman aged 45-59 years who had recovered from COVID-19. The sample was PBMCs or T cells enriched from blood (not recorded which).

The CDR3 corresponds to CASSLAPTPTHEQYF. The DNA sequence is TGTGCCAGCAGCTTAGCGCCTACTCCTACCCACGAGCAGTACTTC. The chain joins TRBV11-2 to TRBJ2-7; the D gene cannot be resolved reliably. The germline V gene specifies SGHAT as CDR1 and FQNNGV as CDR2. A distance of 15 bases separates the germline ends of V and J, which lose 1 base and 5 bases respectively. The CDR3 runs 15 residues from the cysteine to the phenylalanine. Of all the DNA, just the CDR3 is kept, 45 bases in frame from base 1. Extended through the reference TRBV11-2 and TRBJ2-7 proteins, this CDR3 yields the full variable domain: EAGVAQSPRYKIIEKRQSVAFWCNPISGHATLYWYQQILGQGPKLLIQFQNNGVVDDSQLPKDRFSAERLKGVDSTLKIQPAKLEDSAVYLCASSLAPTPTHEQYFGPGTRLTVT.